The subject of this entry is one T cell receptor beta chain. The V gene's germline CDR1 is GTSNPN and CDR2 SVGIG (reference sequence). J gave up 6 bases and V 4 bases, and 8 bases lay outside the gene matches. The CDR3 consists of 13 residues. This table comes from immunoSEQ multiplex PCR, and its TCRdb copy is limited to in-frame clones, with some not included. The table has around 380,000 clones, over 75% seen once. The data stem from a study of blood T cell repertoires in COVID-19. Study-level background: Italy, Spain and the United States were the sources of the convalescent and acute COVID-19 samples.

Recovered status in Cohort 3 required two negative PCRs, clearance, or symptom resolution. This TCR came from a young man who had recovered from COVID-19. Sequencing was carried out using PBMCs or T cells enriched from blood (not recorded which). The chain is built from TRBV30 and TRBJ2-5, with 7 bases aligning to TRBD1. In DNA form, the CDR3 reads TGTGCCTGGAACCTACAGGGACAGCAGACCCAGTACTTC. Translated: CAWNLQGQQTQYF.